The next 6 T cell receptor beta chains were all read from a single sample in a study of identifying expanded T cells in peripheral blood. Profiled with immunoSEQ multiplex PCR; TCRdb holds only in-frame clones, not every one. The table has over 85,000 clones, roughly 81% seen once. The sample was blood. The origin of the receptors is a person aged 18 to 70 in good health.

This chain joins TRBV5-1 and TRBJ1-1, with 7 bases fitting TRBD1. CDR1 and CDR2 from the germline V gene are SGHRS and YFSETQ. There are 14 residues in the CDR3. V gave up 4 bases and J gave up 4 bases; unmatched junction bases: 7. The CDR3 DNA reads as TGCGCCAGCAGCCCGGGACAGTCAGGCACTGAAGCTTTCTTT. Protein product: CASSPGQSGTEAFF.

This chain links TRBV19 with TRBJ1-2, with a possible D match to TRBD1 (5 bases). This CDR3 is built from 14 residues. The germline gives CDR1 LNHDA, CDR2 SQIVND (reference sequence). Trimming cost V 1 base and J 2 bases, with 8 bases left between them. For the CDR3, the DNA is TGTGCCAGTAGTATAGGTCCAGGGAACTATGGCTACACCTTC. The encoded protein is CASSIGPGNYGYTF.

This clone was seen a handful of times. This sequence joins TRBV7-8 and TRBJ1-6, with D hard to call. V dropped 5 bases and J dropped 7 bases, with 21 bases sitting between them. The CDR3 has 17 residues. Germline assignment: CDR1 SGHVS and CDR2 FQNEAQ. The CDR3 loop reads CASSQYGPTYRNSPLHF. For the CDR3, the DNA is TGTGCCAGCAGCCAGTATGGTCCGACTTATAGGAATTCACCCCTCCACTTT.

The V gene is TRBV27, the J gene TRBJ1-3; perhaps TRBD1 as D (5 bases). There are 15 residues in the CDR3. Trimming left V 3 bases short and J 4 bases short, with 13 bases between. Germline values: CDR1 MNHEY, CDR2 SMNVEV (reference sequence). CDR3 sequence reads: CASSLNRMAGNTIYF. CDR3 nucleotide sequence: TGTGCCAGCAGTTTGAACAGGATGGCAGGAAACACCATATATTTT.

This chain connects TRBV7-2 to TRBJ1-2; D is perhaps TRBD1 (5 bases). Germline V gives CDR1 SGHTA, CDR2 FQGNSA. Trimming left V 6 bases short and J 0 bases short, with 17 bases between. This CDR3 has 16 amino acids. CDR3 coding DNA: TGTGCCAGCAGACCCCCACGCTTAGGGGCTAACTATGGCTACACCTTC. Amino acids: CASRPPRLGANYGYTF.

The chain links TRBV5-5 to TRBJ1-5; a possible D gene is TRBD1 (5 bases). CDR1 SGHKS and CDR2 YYEKEE come from the germline V gene (reference sequence). V dropped 2 bases and J dropped 1 base, with 19 bases sitting between them. The CDR3 consists of 18 residues. In nucleotides, the CDR3 is TGTGCCAGCAGCTTAGCGCAGTCGGGGACGGGCAGCAATCAGCCCCAGCATTTT. It encodes CASSLAQSGTGSNQPQHF.